One T cell receptor beta chain is described in this entry. The antigen is not known. This specimen belongs to a study of cytomegalovirus exposure and HLA in healthy donors. Overall study context: Later, an analysis reported that the 95 to 150 validation repertoires had used the same platform as the approximately 720 first-cohort repertoires. Overall study results and limits: Reports credit the classifier with highly specific, highly sensitive diagnosis of cytomegalovirus status. A list of more than 150 TCR beta chains associated with cytomegalovirus was given.

It was the approximately 130-subject validation cohort, separate from the roughly 700-subject first cohort, to which the donors belonged. Profiling relied on immunoSEQ multiplex PCR, and the TCRdb table lists in-frame clones only, not all of them. This table holds roughly 52,000 clones, 90% found once. Germline V CDR1 and CDR2: MGHRA, YSYEKL. V lost 1 base, J lost 0 bases, and 18 bases stayed unmatched. This CDR3 spans 21 amino acids. The sample comprised PBMCs. This TCR came from a man younger than 35 in good health and CMV-seronegative. This rearrangement joins TRBV4-1 to TRBJ2-3; 8 bases are a match to TRBD2. CDR3 nucleotide sequence: TGCGCCAGCAGCCAAGGGGGGAAACTAGCGGAACGATCCCTCAGCACAGATACGCAGTATTTT. Translation gives CASSQGGKLAERSLSTDTQYF.